The 27 T cell receptor beta chains reported below all come from one sample, sequenced in a study of cytomegalovirus exposure and HLA in healthy donors. The PCR had 60 Vbeta and 13 Jbeta primers. TCRdb's table, derived via immunoSEQ multiplex PCR, lists solely in-frame clones and lacks some. The top ten hold about 8% of the sample, which has 180,000 or so clones, around 80% seen once. Source material: PBMCs. Every receptor here comes from a woman between 35 and 50 years old in good health and CMV-seropositive.

The V call is TRBV13, the J call TRBJ2-1, with 9 bases lining up with TRBD2. Germline-derived CDR1 and CDR2 are PRHDT and FYEKMQ (reference sequence). The CDR3 has 16 amino acids. The ends lost 0 bases at V and 5 bases at J; junction bases unmatched: 5. The CDR3 spells CASSLGLLAGDNEQFF. CDR3 in DNA: TGTGCCAGCAGCTTAGGCCTACTAGCGGGCGACAATGAGCAGTTCTTC.

The chain employs TRBV18 and TRBJ2-7; D is possibly TRBD2 (6 bases). With 0 bases removed from V and 3 bases from J, the gap between germline ends came to 15 bases. Germline V gene lookup returns CDR1 KGHSH and CDR2 LQKENI. The CDR3 is 16 residues long. CDR3 amino acids: CASSPPMAGRGYEQYF. The CDR3 DNA reads TGTGCCAGCTCACCACCTATGGCGGGAAGGGGCTACGAGCAGTACTTC. The full variable domain, with the rest looked up from reference TRBV18 and TRBJ2-7, is NAGVMQNPRHLVRRRGQEARLRCSPMKGHSHVYWYRQLPEEGLKFMVYLQKENIIDESGMPKERFSAEFPKEGPSILRIQQVVRGDSAAYFCASSPPMAGRGYEQYFGPGTRLTVT.

This clone was seen a handful of times. V and J are TRBV11-2 and TRBJ2-7; possible D gene TRBD1, 5 bases. Germline V CDR1 and CDR2: SGHAT, FQNNGV. Trimming cost V 5 bases and J 2 bases, with 16 bases left between them. The CDR3 contains 15 residues. The CDR3 here is CASSRLRQPAYEQYF. The CDR3, as DNA: TGTGCCAGCAGCCGCCTTAGACAGCCCGCCTACGAGCAGTACTTC.

The gene calls are TRBV29-1 and TRBJ1-4; D remains ambiguous. The germline V and J ends were trimmed by 6 bases and 7 bases, with 12 bases remaining between them. The CDR3 has 12 residues. Germline assignment: CDR1 SQVTM and CDR2 ANQGSEA. The CDR3 reads CSVLAGGEKLFF. In DNA form, the CDR3 reads TGCAGCGTGCTGGCTGGAGGTGAAAAACTGTTTTTT.

CDR3 loop: CASSETSGSQDTQYF. The DNA for the CDR3 is TGCGCCAGCAGCGAAACTAGCGGGAGTCAAGATACGCAGTATTTT. The chain links TRBV5-1 to TRBJ2-3, with 11 nucleotides matching TRBD2. J was trimmed by 5 bases and V by 4 bases; bases with no gene match: 6. The CDR3 covers 15 residues. Germline V gives CDR1 SGHRS, CDR2 YFSETQ.

This clone was seen repeatedly, ten times or more. The same CDR3 can be traced to other DNA sequences in this sample. This chain joins TRBV5-4 and TRBJ2-3, with TRBD1 matching over 7 bases. This CDR3 is 15 amino acids long. V lost 0 bases, J lost 2 bases, and 3 bases stayed unmatched. Per the germline V gene, CDR1 is SGHNT and CDR2 is YYREEE (reference sequence). Here the CDR3 reads CASSLDRGVTDTQYF. CDR3 nucleotides: TGTGCCAGCAGCTTGGACAGGGGAGTCACAGATACGCAGTATTTT.

The genes are TRBV11-2 and TRBJ2-7; TRBD2 matches at 9 bases. Germline loops: CDR1 SGHAT, CDR2 FQNNGV. The CDR3 consists of 16 residues. The CDR3 nucleotides are TGTTACAGGGGAACTAGCGGGTTCCCCCCTAGGTACGAGCAGTACTTC. Amino acid sequence: CYRGTSGFPPRYEQYF.

This clone was seen only once. The chain uses TRBV4-3 and TRBJ1-5; D is unclear. The germline V gene encodes CDR1 LGHNA and CDR2 YSLEER. There are 15 residues in the CDR3. V lost 1 base and J lost 10, with 17 bases in between. CDR3 nucleotide sequence: TGCGCCAGCAGCCAAGGTTGGGCTCCAGATAACCCCCAGCATTTT. Amino acids: CASSQGWAPDNPQHF.

This chain's CDR3 is CASSLGTAFGPQHF. CDR3 sequence (DNA): TGTGCCAGCAGCTTGGGGACAGCCTTCGGACCCCAGCATTTT. V gene TRBV5-8 combines with J gene TRBJ1-5, with TRBD1 as a possible D gene (6 bases). CDR1 and CDR2 from the germline V gene are SGHTS and YDEGEE. The CDR3 runs to 14 residues. Trimming removed 0 bases at V and 10 bases at J, with 14 bases between.

This chain uses TRBV27 with TRBJ1-5; D uncertain. Trimming shortened V by 5 bases and J by 3 bases, and 14 bases separated the two germline ends. The CDR3 extends over 15 amino acids. Germline CDR1 is MNHEY and CDR2 is SMNVEV (reference sequence). In DNA, the CDR3 is TGTGCCAGCAGTCCCCGGGTGGTTAACAATCAGCCCCAGCATTTT. Translated: CASSPRVVNNQPQHF.

This clone was picked up a small number of times. The genes are TRBV11-3 and TRBJ2-2, with 8 bases matching TRBD2. The junction had 4 bases not matched to a gene; V was cut back by 3 bases and J by 4 bases. This CDR3 spans 15 amino acids. Germline loops: CDR1 SGHNT, CDR2 YENEEA. The CDR3 region has the DNA TGTGCCAGCAGCTTGAGCGGGAGTTCCACCGGGGAGCTGTTTTTT. It encodes CASSLSGSSTGELFF.

The chain recombines TRBV30 with TRBJ2-5, with D perhaps matching TRBD1 (7 bases). The CDR3 sequence is 15 residues long. Germline V gene sequence: CDR1 GTSNPN, CDR2 SVGIG (reference sequence). Trimming shortened V by 5 bases and J by 5 bases, and 21 bases separated the two germline ends. The CDR3 DNA follows: TGTGCCTGGCGTCGTGGAGGCCCAGGGGGGGAGACCCAGTACTTC. This translates into CAWRRGGPGGETQYF.

The chain's CDR3 is CASSLTAAPYGYTF. In DNA, the CDR3 is TGTGCCAGCAGTCTTACAGCCGCCCCCTATGGCTACACCTTC. The chain combines TRBV28 with TRBJ1-2; D not certain. The V end lost 5 bases, the J end lost 4 bases, and 14 bases lay between the germline ends. Per germline, CDR1 MDHEN and CDR2 SYDVKM. The CDR3 extends over 14 amino acids.

This chain's CDR3 is CASSFRTGGGTGELFF. CDR3 sequence (DNA): TGTGCCAGCAGCTTCAGGACAGGGGGAGGAACCGGGGAGCTGTTTTTT. The gene calls are TRBV7-2 and TRBJ2-2; TRBD1 matches 10 bases. Looked up from germline, CDR1 is SGHTA and CDR2 is FQGNSA. The V segment lost 3 bases and the J segment 5 bases; nucleotides outside the gene matches: 6. The CDR3 contains 16 residues.

This clone was detected a few times. V is TRBV2 and J is TRBJ1-2, with no clear D. This CDR3 has 13 residues. The V and J ends lost 4 bases and 7 bases respectively, with 13 bases between them. Germline CDR1 SNHLY, CDR2 FYNNEI. CDR3 protein: CASSGAFRAGYTF. CDR3 DNA sequence: TGTGCCAGCAGTGGCGCCTTTCGCGCTGGCTACACCTTC.

V usage is TRBV2 and J usage is TRBJ2-7, with 11 bases lining up with TRBD2. This CDR3 is 21 amino acids long. From germline, CDR1 is SNHLY and CDR2 FYNNEI. V dropped 4 bases and J dropped 6; count of bases not matched to a gene: 26. The CDR3 spells CASSAILTLAGGKLGGLEQYF. The CDR3 nucleotides read TGTGCCAGCAGTGCAATTCTAACTCTAGCGGGAGGTAAACTAGGGGGGCTCGAGCAGTACTTC.

The chain links TRBV5-1 to TRBJ1-3; 9 bases are shared with TRBD1. Germline V gene lookup returns CDR1 SGHRS and CDR2 YFSETQ. The CDR3 has 18 residues. V lost 4 bases and J lost 2; bases outside the gene matches: 13. The DNA for the CDR3 is TGCGCCAGCAGCGCCTCGGTGCCCGGGACAGGGACTGGAAACACCATATATTTT. It encodes CASSASVPGTGTGNTIYF.

The genes are TRBV10-3 and TRBJ2-7; 7 nucleotides line up with TRBD1. Unmatched junction bases numbered 4, after V lost 0 bases and J lost 2 bases. Germline V gene lookup returns CDR1 ENHRY and CDR2 SYGVKD. The CDR3 is 15 amino acids. The CDR3: CAISESRDRAYEQYF. The CDR3 DNA sequence: TGTGCCATCAGTGAGTCTCGCGACAGGGCCTACGAGCAGTACTTC.

The rearrangement uses TRBV19 and TRBJ2-6; 7 positions agree with TRBD1. CDR1 and CDR2 (germline): LNHDA, SQIVND (reference sequence). V dropped 4 bases and J dropped 0; count of bases not matched to a gene: 18. There are 21 residues in the CDR3. The CDR3 sequence is CASSTSGLRQGLSSGANVLTF. The CDR3 coding sequence is TGTGCCAGTAGTACCAGTGGGCTCCGACAGGGTTTAAGCTCTGGGGCCAACGTCCTGACTTTC. Variable domain in full (rest from reference TRBV19 and TRBJ2-6): DGGITQSPKYLFRKEGQNVTLSCEQNLNHDAMYWYRQDPGQGLRLIYYSQIVNDFQKGDIAEGYSVSREKKESFPLTVTSAQKNPTAFYLCASSTSGLRQGLSSGANVLTFGAGSRLTVL.

This rearrangement joins TRBV5-1 to TRBJ2-6, with 10 bases matching TRBD1. Germline values: CDR1 SGHRS, CDR2 YFSETQ. Losses at the gene ends were 2 bases for V and 0 bases for J; bases not matched to a gene: 11. CDR3 size: 20 residues. CDR3 sequence reads: CASSFLRRGTGASGANVLTF. The CDR3 DNA reads TGCGCCAGCAGCTTTCTTAGAAGGGGGACAGGGGCCTCTGGGGCCAACGTCCTGACTTTC. The full variable domain, completed using reference TRBV5-1 and TRBJ2-6, is KAGVTQTPRYLIKTRGQQVTLSCSPISGHRSVSWYQQTPGQGLQFLFEYFSETQRNKGNFPGRFSGRQFSNSRSEMNVSTLELGDSALYLCASSFLRRGTGASGANVLTFGAGSRLTVL.

There are a few counts of this clone. The CDR3 region is CASSLAGSNQPQHF. The CDR3 region has the DNA TGTGCCAGCAGCTTGGCTGGCAGCAATCAGCCCCAGCATTTT. The rearrangement links TRBV5-8 to TRBJ1-5; D call uncertain. The CDR3 is 14 amino acids. Trimming left V 0 bases short and J 1 base short, with 5 bases between. Germline V CDR1 and CDR2: SGHTS, YDEGEE.

The chain links TRBV13 to TRBJ1-3; the match to TRBD1 covers 8 bases. Germline V gene data show CDR1 as PRHDT and CDR2 as FYEKMQ (reference sequence). With V trimmed by 6 bases and J by 2 bases, 12 bases remained unmatched. The CDR3 contains 17 residues. CDR3 sequence (DNA): TGTGCCAGCAGTAAAGCAGACAGGGGCCTCACTGGAAACACCATATATTTT. It encodes CASSKADRGLTGNTIYF.

A note on this clone: The same CDR3 arises from other DNA sequences in this sample as well. V and J are TRBV29-1 and TRBJ1-2; 7 bases line up with TRBD1. Per germline, CDR1 SQVTM and CDR2 ANQGSEA. The ends lost 3 bases at V and 0 bases at J; junction bases unmatched: 7. The CDR3 has 15 amino acids. The CDR3 DNA sequence: TGCAGCGTTGATGGGGGACAGCTAGCTAACTATGGCTACACCTTC. This codes for CSVDGGQLANYGYTF.

The rearrangement joins TRBV7-3 to TRBJ2-5; possibly TRBD2 for D (6 bases). The J call is uncertain, as TRBJ2-7 better fits the DNA end. The CDR3 loop spans 15 amino acids. Per the germline V gene, CDR1 is SGHTA and CDR2 is FQGTGA. CDR3 protein: CASSLYGRGAYEQYF. The CDR3 DNA sequence: TGTGCCAGCAGCTTATACGGGAGAGGAGCCTACGAGCAGTACTTC.

The CDR3 sequence is CASSTGLPGGETQYF. The CDR3 DNA follows: TGTGCCAGCAGCACGGGACTCCCAGGCGGAGAGACCCAGTACTTC. The rearrangement uses TRBV11-3 and TRBJ2-5; TRBD2 is a possible D gene (6 bases). The germline gives CDR1 SGHNT, CDR2 YENEEA. Trimming took off 5 bases at V and 4 bases at J, with 17 bases between the two ends. This CDR3 has 15 amino acids.

The chain carries TRBV5-4 and TRBJ2-7; 7 positions agree with TRBD1. Germline V lookup: CDR1 SGHNT, CDR2 YYREEE (reference sequence). V was pared by 3 bases and J by 0 bases, with 21 bases of the junction left unmatched. The CDR3 length is 20 residues. Here the CDR3 reads CASSWANPGQTRPSSYEQYF. As DNA, the CDR3 is TGTGCCAGCAGCTGGGCAAACCCGGGACAGACGCGCCCGAGCTCCTACGAGCAGTACTTC. Using reference TRBV5-4 and TRBJ2-7 for the parts outside the CDR3, the full variable domain is ETGVTQSPTHLIKTRGQQVTLRCSSQSGHNTVSWYQQALGQGPQFIFQYYREEENGRGNFPPRFSGLQFPNYSSELNVNALELDDSALYLCASSWANPGQTRPSSYEQYFGPGTRLTVT.

The chain employs TRBV5-8 and TRBJ1-5, with unresolved D. V was pared by 3 bases and J by 7 bases, with 20 bases between. The length of the CDR3 is 16 residues. The germline V gene encodes CDR1 SGHTS and CDR2 YDEGEE. The CDR3 spells CASSSRLGVNGQPQHF. The CDR3 region has the DNA TGTGCCAGCAGCTCAAGACTCGGGGTAAACGGACAGCCCCAGCATTTT.